This T cell receptor beta chain was sequenced for a study of naive and memory T cell subsets. Ten or more counts support this clonotype. Four PCR rounds used nested alpha and beta constant region primers plus the SP2 primer. TCRdb analysed the 5' RACE reads with MiXCR anew, one entry per CDR3 protein. The table lists approximately 52,000 distinct CDR3 sequences, 4.7% of them singletons, with more than 0.75% in the top ten. The library had UMIs added by 3' ligation of an oligonucleotide to TCR cDNA. This clonotype was obtained from a female donor in good health.

The CDR3 DNA reads TGTGCCAGCGGAATTATTATCGGGACAAAGCCCTACGAGCAGTACTTC. Protein product: CASGIIIGTKPYEQYF. V and J are TRBV6-1 and TRBJ2-7, with a possible D match to TRBD1 (6 bases). Germline CDR1 reads MNHNS; CDR2 reads SASEGT. Trimming cost V 8 bases and J 2 bases, with 22 bases left between them. This CDR3 has 16 residues.